A single sample is the source of the 4 T cell receptor beta chains below, sequenced in a study of shared clonotypes between healthy human individuals. The data were produced by immunoSEQ multiplex PCR, yet TCRdb's version contains in-frame clones alone and is incomplete. The sample lists some 2,100,000 clones, approximately 94% seen once, with 1.7% in the top ten. The naive CD8 population came from CD45RO-negative cells selected for CCR7, without terminally differentiated effector memory CD45RA+ cells. Material for sequencing was naive CD8+ T cells from PBMCs. These receptors all come from a man between 18 and 29 years old in good health. Some clones in this sample may be carry-over from other donors' samples.

The gene calls are TRBV19 and TRBJ2-2, with TRBD2 matching 11 bases. CDR1 LNHDA and CDR2 SQIVND come from the germline V gene (reference sequence). V trimming: 7 bases; J trimming: 6 bases; junction bases outside the gene matches: 13. This CDR3 region has 17 residues. CDR3 region: CASIPPTSGRYAGELFF. In DNA form, the CDR3 reads TGTGCCAGTATACCCCCAACTAGCGGGAGATATGCCGGGGAGCTGTTTTTT.

The chain links TRBV27 to TRBJ2-1, with D uncertain. Germline V lookup: CDR1 MNHEY, CDR2 SMNVEV (reference sequence). V lost 5 bases and J 7 bases, leaving 6 bases between the germline ends. There are 11 residues in the CDR3. Written as DNA, the CDR3 is TGTGCCAGCAGTACCAATAATGAGCAGTTCTTC. Amino acid sequence: CASSTNNEQFF.

This chain uses TRBV4-3 with TRBJ2-2, with TRBD2 matching over 9 bases. The CDR3 contains 18 residues. Looked up from germline, CDR1 is LGHNA and CDR2 is YSLEER. Trimming took 0 bases from V and 3 from J; bases not matched to a gene: 8. This CDR3 reads CASSQDVEREVDTGELFF. CDR3 in DNA: TGCGCCAGCAGCCAAGATGTAGAGCGGGAGGTGGACACCGGGGAGCTGTTTTTT.

The chain couples TRBV4-3 to TRBJ2-7, with unresolved D. The CDR3 extends over 13 amino acids. The germline V and J ends were trimmed by 3 bases and 7 bases, with 13 bases remaining between them. The germline V gene has CDR1 LGHNA and CDR2 YSLEER. The CDR3 spells CASSQALSGEQYF. The CDR3 region has the DNA TGCGCCAGCAGCCAGGCCCTCAGTGGGGAGCAGTACTTC.